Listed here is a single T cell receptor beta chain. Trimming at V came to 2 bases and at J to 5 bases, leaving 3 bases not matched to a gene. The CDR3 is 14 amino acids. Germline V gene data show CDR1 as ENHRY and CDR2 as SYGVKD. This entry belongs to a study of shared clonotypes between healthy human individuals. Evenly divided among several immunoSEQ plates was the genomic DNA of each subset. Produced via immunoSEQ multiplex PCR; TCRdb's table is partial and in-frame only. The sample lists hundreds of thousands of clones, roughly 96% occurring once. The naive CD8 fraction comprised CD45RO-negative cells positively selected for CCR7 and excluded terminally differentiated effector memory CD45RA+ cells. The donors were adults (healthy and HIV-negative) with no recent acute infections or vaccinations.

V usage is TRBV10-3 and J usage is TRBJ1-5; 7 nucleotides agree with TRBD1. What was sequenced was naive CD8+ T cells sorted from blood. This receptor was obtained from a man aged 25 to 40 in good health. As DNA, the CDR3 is TGTGCCATCAGTGAGGCAGGGGGAGATCAGCCCCAGCATTTT. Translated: CAISEAGGDQPQHF.